A selection of T cell receptor beta chains follows, all from one sample in a study of T-cell memory formation after mild COVID-19. A single record per CDR3 protein comes from TCRdb applying MiXCR to the 5' RACE reads. The repertoire includes roughly 450,000 distinct CDR3 sequences, roughly 18% of them detected once, and 9% to 15% sits in the top ten. The specimen sequenced was PBMCs or a T cell subset sorted from them (not recorded which). The source of these receptors is an adult woman who had mild COVID-19 (a few samples of this study predate the infection). Cell type and time point are not known. Each CDR3 is given with its conserved first and last residue. Fields, in order: D gene, J gene, V gene, clone size, CDR3 DNA, CDR3 protein. The D gene is left open where the match is weak. Clone size, where shown, is once, few, many, or a class for clones that have expanded.

NA,TRBJ1-1,TRBV28,few,TGTGCCAGCAGTTTATGGCAGGTCACTGAAGCTTTCTTT,CASSLWQVTEAFF
NA,TRBJ2-7,TRBV6-5,NA,TGTGCCAGCAGTCGACAGGTCCACACCTACGAGCAGTACTTC,CASSRQVHTYEQYF
TRBD1,TRBJ1-1,TRBV12-3/TRBV12-4,few,TGTGCCAGCAGCAGGGGGCTAGGGAACACTGAAGCTTTCTTT,CASSRGLGNTEAFF
NA,TRBJ2-2,TRBV7-8,NA,TGTGCCAGCAGCTTCGGGAACAGAGGCGCGAACACCGGGGAGCTGTTTTTT,CASSFGNRGANTGELFF
NA,TRBJ1-5,TRBV6-2/TRBV6-3,few,TGTGCCAGCAGTCCGAACATCCATCAGCCCCAGCATTTT,CASSPNIHQPQHF
NA,TRBJ1-1,TRBV2,NA,TGTGCCAGCAGTGACGTGGGGATCGCTGAAGCTTTCTTT,CASSDVGIAEAFF
NA,TRBJ1-1,TRBV7-9,NA,TGTGCCAGCAGCTTAACAGGGCTGGCTGAAGCTTTCTTT,CASSLTGLAEAFF
NA,TRBJ2-3,TRBV24-1,NA,TGTGCCACCAGTGATCTGCTGCCGGACAGCACAGATACGCAGTATTTT,CATSDLLPDSTDTQYF
NA,TRBJ1-1,TRBV10-3,many,TGTGCCATCAGTGAGACAGTGAACACTGAAGCTTTCTTT,CAISETVNTEAFF
NA,TRBJ2-3,TRBV11-2,NA,TGTGCCAGCAGTTGGGGAGTGCTCACAGATACGCAGTATTTT,CASSWGVLTDTQYF
TRBD1,TRBJ1-3,TRBV7-2,NA,TGTGCCAGCAGCTCTAAGACAGGGGGCGTAAACACCATATATTTT,CASSSKTGGVNTIYF
NA,TRBJ1-1,TRBV27,few,TGTGCCAGCAGTCCCCCGGGGGGGCACACTGAAGCTTTCTTT,CASSPPGGHTEAFF
NA,TRBJ2-7,TRBV7-2,few,TGTGCCAGCAGCGGCCCCGGGGAGCAGTACTTC,CASSGPGEQYF
NA,TRBJ1-2,TRBV3-1,NA,TGTGCCAGCAGCCCTCTGGACAGTCGGAGTGGCTACACCTTC,CASSPLDSRSGYTF
NA,TRBJ2-2,TRBV9,NA,TGTGCCAGCAGCGTAGATTACGCCGGGGAGCTGTTTTTT,CASSVDYAGELFF
TRBD2,TRBJ2-3,TRBV20-1,NA,TGCAGTGCAAACCCCCCGGCGCGGGCTAGCGGGGGGACAGATACGCAGTATTTT,CSANPPARASGGTDTQYF
NA,TRBJ2-1,TRBV12-3/TRBV12-4,NA,TGTGCCAGCACCGAGGGGTCCTACAATGAGCAGTTCTTC,CASTEGSYNEQFF
NA,TRBJ1-5,TRBV3-1,few,TGTGCCAGCAGCCAAGGGGTTTCTGCTCAGCCCCAGCATTTT,CASSQGVSAQPQHF
NA,TRBJ1-1,TRBV5-4,few,TGTGCCAGCAGCTTGGCCGACGGCGGGAGGATGAACACTGAAGCTTTCTTT,CASSLADGGRMNTEAFF
NA,TRBJ2-7,TRBV13,few,TGTGCCAGCAGCTTATTAGGGGTCTACGACTACGAGCAGTACTTC,CASSLLGVYDYEQYF
NA,TRBJ1-1,TRBV2,few,TGTGCCAGTGAGAGGGACCGAAACACTGAAGCTTTCTTT,CASERDRNTEAFF
NA,TRBJ2-5,TRBV20-1,NA,TGCAGTGCTAGAGACCCCGGGGGAGGATGGGGGCTCCAAGAGACCCAGTACTTC,CSARDPGGGWGLQETQYF
NA,TRBJ1-2,TRBV4-2,few,TGTGCCAGCAGCCAAGATAGGGATATAGTCCGGACAGTGGGCTACACCTTC,CASSQDRDIVRTVGYTF
NA,TRBJ2-1,TRBV29-1,NA,TGCAGCGTCGAATGGACTATGAGGTTGATGTTCTTC,CSVEWTMRLMFF
NA,TRBJ2-1,TRBV29-1,NA,TGCAGCGTTGGGCCCTCGGCGACCAATGAGCAGTTCTTC,CSVGPSATNEQFF
NA,TRBJ1-2,TRBV9,NA,TGTGCCAGCAGCGATGAAGACCAGGGGTACTATGGCTACACCTTC,CASSDEDQGYYGYTF
NA,TRBJ1-2,TRBV6-5,NA,TGTGCCAGCAGTTACCGGGGGGAGCACTACTATGGCTACACCTTC,CASSYRGEHYYGYTF
TRBD1,TRBJ1-1,TRBV12-3/TRBV12-4,NA,TGTGCCAGCAGCTCGGGACAGGGGGCTTATATGAACACTGAAGCTTTCTTT,CASSSGQGAYMNTEAFF
NA,TRBJ1-6,TRBV4-1,NA,TGCGCCAGCAGCCAGCAGTACTCCTATAATTCACCCCTCCACTTT,CASSQQYSYNSPLHF
TRBD2,TRBJ2-7,TRBV5-1,NA,TGCGCCAGCAGCTTGGGTACGGGAGGGTTTGACCGCGAGCAGTACTTC,CASSLGTGGFDREQYF
TRBD1,TRBJ2-1,TRBV24-1,few,TGTGCCACCAGTGGTGGGACAGGCGGTAGGCGGCAGTTCTTC,CATSGGTGGRRQFF
NA,TRBJ2-2,TRBV15,NA,TGTGCCACCAGCAGAGATAGGGCCGGGGAGCTGTTTTTT,CATSRDRAGELFF
TRBD1,TRBJ1-6,TRBV6-1,NA,TGTGCCAGTAATGACAGGGATTATTCACCCCTCCACTTT,CASNDRDYSPLHF